This TCR beta chain stems from a study of OX40 agonist ivuxolimab in advanced cancers. The table came from immunoSEQ multiplex PCR; TCRdb's copy has only in-frame clones and leaves some out. The table lists more than 55,000 clones, roughly 89% of them singletons. A single count supports this clone. Sequencing was performed on CD4+ or CD8+ T cells sorted from blood, taken in a trial of the OX40 agonist ivuxolimab. This TCR was sampled from an adult with an advanced solid tumor such as melanoma, head and neck, liver or kidney cancer.

The CDR3 nucleotides read TGTGCCAGCAGCAACAGGGGATATAATGAAAAACTGTTTTTT. Residues: CASSNRGYNEKLFF. The rearrangement links TRBV11-2 to TRBJ1-4; 7 positions agree with TRBD1. The CDR3 length is 14 residues. Germline values: CDR1 SGHAT, CDR2 FQNNGV. The junction had 4 bases not matched to a gene; V was cut back by 5 bases and J by 4 bases.